This passage covers 29 T cell receptor beta chains from one sample sequenced in a study of CD8 T cells in ankylosing spondylitis. Via MiXCR, TCRdb re-called the 5' RACE reads, giving one row per CDR3 protein. Of roughly 90,000 distinct CDR3 sequences listed, roughly 8.3% were seen once; the top ten hold 8.5% to 10%. The sequenced sample was blood, either unsorted or a sorted T cell fraction (not recorded which). These receptors all come from a male donor with ankylosing spondylitis or in good health (not recorded which).

This clonotype was found a few times. V is TRBV7-9 and J is TRBJ2-7; D tentatively fits TRBD1 or TRBD2 (5 bases each). The CDR3 covers 15 residues. Germline-derived CDR1 and CDR2 are SEHNR and FQNEAQ (reference sequence). V was shortened by 6 bases and J by 5 bases, with 20 bases between the two germline ends. CDR3 nucleotide sequence: TGTGCCAGCAGTTATAGGACACTAGTTTCGAACGAGCAGTACTTC. As protein: CASSYRTLVSNEQYF.

This clonotype was seen many times. The genes are TRBV20-1 and TRBJ2-4; tentatively, D is TRBD2 (6 bases). The CDR3 is 13 residues long. Per the germline V gene, CDR1 is DFQATT and CDR2 is SNEGSKA (reference sequence). The germline V and J ends were trimmed by 6 bases and 5 bases, with 14 bases remaining between them. CDR3 coding DNA: TGCAGTGCAGCCCCAGCGGGCCAAAACATTCAGTACTTC. Translating it yields CSAAPAGQNIQYF.

This clonotype was picked up many times. The chain employs TRBV5-1 and TRBJ2-1; unclear D gene. There are 11 residues in the CDR3. Germline CDR1 is SGHRS and CDR2 is YFSETQ. With 6 bases removed from V and 9 bases from J, the gap between germline ends came to 10 bases. The CDR3: CASTDGGEQFF. CDR3 nucleotides: TGCGCCAGCACAGATGGTGGTGAGCAGTTCTTC.

The chain uses TRBV20-1 and TRBJ1-1; tentatively, D is TRBD1 (6 bases). Trimming stripped 3 bases from V and 4 bases from J, with 12 bases between. CDR1 DFQATT and CDR2 SNEGSKA come from the germline V gene (reference sequence). The CDR3 contains 13 residues. The CDR3 region is CSASKDRFTEAFF. CDR3 nucleotide sequence: TGCAGTGCTAGCAAGGACAGATTCACTGAAGCTTTCTTT.

This clonotype was picked up many times. This rearrangement joins TRBV7-2 to TRBJ2-7; 9 nucleotides agree with TRBD2. Germline V gene lookup returns CDR1 SGHTA and CDR2 FQGNSA. V lost 5 bases and J lost 4; bases outside the gene matches: 9. CDR3 size: 15 residues. The CDR3 here is CASSPTVTSGYEQYF. The CDR3 DNA reads TGTGCCAGCAGCCCGACGGTGACTAGCGGTTACGAGCAGTACTTC.

This clonotype was counted a few times. The rearrangement links TRBV7-8 to TRBJ2-1, with D possibly called TRBD1 or TRBD2 (5 bases each). V was cut by 4 bases and J by 7 bases, with 23 bases left in between. Per germline, CDR1 SGHVS and CDR2 FQNEAQ. This CDR3 contains 17 residues. CDR3 coding DNA: TGTGCCAGCAGCTCCGGAAGGGGTCAGGGTCGAGGGAATGAGCAGTTCTTC. It codes for CASSSGRGQGRGNEQFF. Full variable domain (missing parts from reference TRBV7-8 and TRBJ2-1): GAGVSQSPRYKVAKRGQDVALRCDPISGHVSLFWYQQALGQGPEFLTYFQNEAQLDKSGLPSDRFFAERPEGSVSTLKIQRTQQEDSAVYLCASSSGRGQGRGNEQFFGPGTRLTVL.

Ten or more counts support this clonotype. V gene TRBV6-2 or TRBV6-3 combines with J gene TRBJ2-1, with 8 bases aligning to TRBD1. The CDR3 length is 16 residues. Per germline, CDR1 MNHEY and CDR2 SVGEGT. J lost 5 bases, V lost 2 bases, and 8 bases had no gene match. CDR3 nucleotides: TGTGCCAGCAGTTACGGATGGGGACAGGTAAACAATGAGCAGTTCTTC. Translating gives CASSYGWGQVNNEQFF.

In its sample, this clonotype was seen many times. This rearrangement joins TRBV5-1 to TRBJ2-5, with D possibly being TRBD1 (6 bases). The germline V gene encodes CDR1 SGHRS and CDR2 YFSETQ. V was shortened by 4 bases and J by 5 bases, with 15 bases between the two germline ends. The CDR3 runs to 14 residues. The CDR3: CASSVGTTSETQYF. The CDR3 region has the DNA TGCGCCAGCAGCGTCGGGACAACCTCGGAGACCCAGTACTTC.

This clonotype was seen only once. The final CDR3 position lacks the conserved phenylalanine or tryptophan, pointing to a likely read error. The J gene is TRBJ2-5, the V gene TRBV11-2; 7 bases fit TRBD1. Germline V gene lookup returns CDR1 SGHAT and CDR2 FQNNGV. This CDR3 comprises 15 residues. V lost 2 bases to trimming and J lost 2 bases; unmatched junction nucleotides: 5. This CDR3 is CASSLTGDEQETQYL. Here the CDR3 DNA reads TGTGCCAGCAGCTTAACAGGGGACGAGCAAGAGACCCAGTACCTC.

The chain recombines TRBV18 with TRBJ1-1; TRBD1 agrees at 8 bases. Per germline, CDR1 KGHSH and CDR2 LQKENI. This CDR3 comprises 13 residues. Germline trimming cut 0 bases from V and 11 bases from J; bases unmatched to any gene: 5. CDR3 residues: CASSPPDREEAFF. In nucleotides, the CDR3 is TGTGCCAGCTCACCACCGGACAGGGAGGAGGCTTTCTTT. Variable domain in full (rest from reference TRBV18 and TRBJ1-1): NAGVMQNPRHLVRRRGQEARLRCSPMKGHSHVYWYRQLPEEGLKFMVYLQKENIIDESGMPKERFSAEFPKEGPSILRIQQVVRGDSAAYFCASSPPDREEAFFGQGTRLTVV.

The sample holds a few counts of this clonotype. The chain uses TRBV3-1 and TRBJ2-1; 14 bases agree with TRBD2. This CDR3 region has 17 residues. The junction had 4 bases not matched to a gene; V was cut back by 1 base and J by 5 bases. Germline values: CDR1 LGHDT, CDR2 YNNKEL (reference sequence). The CDR3 reads CASSQGPGLAGDNEQFF. The CDR3 nucleotides read TGTGCCAGCAGCCAAGGTCCGGGACTAGCGGGGGACAATGAGCAGTTCTTC.

Notes on this clonotype: A read error is possible here, since a much larger clone lies one base away. The genes are TRBV7-2 and TRBJ2-3; D ambiguous. This CDR3 comprises 15 residues. Per the germline V gene, CDR1 is SGHTA and CDR2 is FQGNSA. V shed 3 bases and J shed 5 bases, with 15 bases lying between them. The CDR3 region is CASSFPSYPGDTQYF. In DNA, the CDR3 is TGTGCCAGCAGCTTTCCCTCCTACCCGGGAGATACGCAGTATTTT.

This clonotype was counted at least ten times. This chain uses TRBV5-1 with TRBJ2-7, with 12 bases lining up with TRBD2. Germline CDR1 is SGHRS and CDR2 is YFSETQ. The CDR3 loop spans 15 amino acids. J was trimmed by 5 bases and V by 1 base; bases with no gene match: 4. CDR3 coding DNA: TGCGCCAGCAGCTTGATTTCTAGCGGGAGGGACGAGCAGTACTTC. Its protein product is CASSLISSGRDEQYF.

This clonotype was counted ten times or more. The rearrangement links TRBV7-2 to TRBJ2-3, with D possibly TRBD2 on 6 matching bases. The V gene's germline CDR1 is SGHTA and CDR2 FQGNSA. Trimming cost V 4 bases and J 4 bases, with 18 bases left between them. CDR3 length: 16 amino acids. The CDR3 nucleotides are TGTGCCAGCAGCTCTACCGGGGGACTGATTCCAGATACGCAGTATTTT. Protein sequence: CASSSTGGLIPDTQYF.

At least ten counts were recorded for this clonotype. CDR3: CASRRQVDYEQYF. CDR3 DNA sequence: TGTGCCAGCAGGCGACAGGTGGACTACGAGCAGTACTTC. The chain carries TRBV28 and TRBJ2-7; tentatively, D is TRBD1 (6 bases). Germline V gene sequence: CDR1 MDHEN, CDR2 SYDVKM. V lost 6 bases, J lost 3 bases, and 12 bases lay in between. This CDR3 is 13 amino acids long.

This CDR3 is CASSLSGAGEQFF. Written as DNA, the CDR3 is TGTGCCAGCAGCTTATCGGGAGCGGGTGAGCAGTTCTTC. The J gene is TRBJ2-1, the V gene TRBV11-2, with a weak D call TRBD2 (6 bases). V was trimmed by 2 bases and J by 9 bases, leaving 11 bases between them. The CDR3 has 13 residues. Per germline, CDR1 SGHAT and CDR2 FQNNGV.

This chain links TRBV3-1 with TRBJ2-7, with D perhaps matching TRBD1 (6 bases). Germline V gene lookup returns CDR1 LGHDT and CDR2 YNNKEL (reference sequence). CDR3 length: 14 amino acids. With 4 bases removed from V and 6 bases from J, the gap between germline ends came to 16 bases. This CDR3 reads CASSPYRDWGEQYF. The DNA for the CDR3 is TGTGCCAGCAGCCCCTACAGGGATTGGGGCGAGCAGTACTTC.

The table lists this clonotype with many counts. V usage is TRBV2 and J usage is TRBJ2-1; 13 positions agree with TRBD2. The V gene's germline CDR1 is SNHLY and CDR2 FYNNEI. V trimming: 1 base; J trimming: 0 bases; junction bases outside the gene matches: 6. The CDR3 runs to 19 residues. CDR3 loop: CASSEGTSGRDSSYNEQFF. CDR3 nucleotides: TGTGCCAGCAGTGAAGGAACTAGCGGGAGGGATAGCTCCTACAATGAGCAGTTCTTC.

Comments on this clonotype: At one boundary the junction diverges from the germline segment, which might be a read error. V and J are TRBV5-1 and TRBJ2-5; 10 bases match TRBD1. The germline V gene has CDR1 SGHRS and CDR2 YFSETQ. The CDR3 consists of 15 residues. CDR3 residues: CAGSLAGTGEETQYF. The DNA for the CDR3 is TGCGCCGGCAGCCTTGCCGGGACAGGGGAAGAGACCCAGTACTTC.

This clonotype was found many times. The chain has TRBV4-2 and TRBJ2-1; TRBD2 agrees at 13 bases. Germline CDR1 is LGHNA and CDR2 is YNFKEQ. J was trimmed by 6 bases and V by 5 bases; bases with no gene match: 10. The CDR3 consists of 17 residues. The CDR3 loop is CASSVRTSGGPVNEQFF. Here the CDR3 DNA reads TGTGCCAGCAGCGTCAGGACTAGCGGGGGCCCTGTCAATGAGCAGTTCTTC.

Ten or more counts support this clonotype. The chain links TRBV10-3 to TRBJ2-6, with D possibly TRBD1 on 5 matching bases. Germline lookup yields CDR1 ENHRY and CDR2 SYGVKD. The CDR3 sequence is 15 residues long. V was trimmed by 3 bases and J by 2 bases, leaving 8 bases between them. CDR3 protein: CAISEDRTGANVLTF. The CDR3 bases are TGTGCCATCAGTGAAGACAGAACTGGGGCCAACGTCCTGACTTTC.

The chain employs TRBV7-2 and TRBJ2-1; 10 nucleotides agree with TRBD1. Germline-derived CDR1 and CDR2 are SGHTA and FQGNSA. The CDR3 sequence is 17 residues long. Trimming cost V 4 bases and J 4 bases; bases outside gene matches: 10. This chain's CDR3 is CASSSGWGTGEYNEQFF. CDR3 nucleotides: TGTGCCAGCAGCTCGGGGTGGGGGACAGGGGAATACAATGAGCAGTTCTTC. The full variable domain, rest sourced from reference TRBV7-2 and TRBJ2-1, is GAGVSQSPSNKVTEKGKDVELRCDPISGHTALYWYRQSLGQGLEFLIYFQGNSAPDKSGLPSDRFSAERTGGSVSTLTIQRTQQEDSAVYLCASSSGWGTGEYNEQFFGPGTRLTVL.

The chain couples TRBV4-2 to TRBJ2-7; D call uncertain. Germline CDR1 reads LGHNA; CDR2 reads YNFKEQ. Trimming removed 9 bases from V and 6 bases from J, with 18 bases in between. The CDR3 is made up of 13 amino acids. CDR3 amino acids: CARGPAGPCEQYF. DNA for the CDR3: TGTGCCAGGGGCCCCGCAGGCCCCTGCGAGCAGTACTTC.

This sequence joins TRBV27 and TRBJ1-2, with 8 positions matching TRBD1. The CDR3 length is 15 residues. V lost 5 bases to trimming and J lost 3 bases; unmatched junction nucleotides: 8. Germline V CDR1 and CDR2: MNHEY, SMNVEV (reference sequence). The CDR3 bases are TGTGCCAGCAGTCCCGTATCGACAGGGGACTATGGCTACACCTTC. This codes for CASSPVSTGDYGYTF.

This clonotype was observed at least ten times. J is TRBJ2-1 and V is TRBV7-2; D is unresolved. This CDR3 has 11 residues. Germline loops: CDR1 SGHTA, CDR2 FQGNSA. V gave up 1 base and J gave up 9 bases, with 4 bases separating them. CDR3 sequence: CASSLVVEQFF. The CDR3 bases are TGTGCCAGCAGCTTAGTAGTTGAGCAGTTCTTC.

The chain links TRBV27 to TRBJ1-2, with a possible D match to TRBD1 (5 bases). Trimming left V 4 bases short and J 4 bases short, with 13 bases between. This CDR3 is 14 amino acids long. CDR1 is MNHEY, CDR2 SMNVEV, per germline (reference sequence). The CDR3 is CASSSRGSGYGYTF. In nucleotides, the CDR3 is TGTGCCAGCAGTTCGAGGGGTAGTGGCTATGGCTACACCTTC.

In its sample, this clonotype was seen many times. The V and J genes are TRBV29-1 and TRBJ2-5, with a possible D match to TRBD1 (5 bases). Trimming took 2 bases from V and 0 from J, leaving 13 bases between them. CDR1 and CDR2 (germline): SQVTM, ANQGSEA. The CDR3 sequence is 15 residues long. The CDR3: CSVERGSTYQETQYF. CDR3 sequence (DNA): TGCAGCGTTGAAAGGGGTTCCACGTACCAAGAGACCCAGTACTTC.

This clonotype was counted a few times. CDR3 sequence reads: CSARDNRGQNTEAFF. The CDR3 DNA reads as TGCAGTGCTAGAGATAACAGGGGACAGAACACTGAAGCTTTCTTT. The chain combines TRBV20-1 with TRBJ1-1, with 7 bases fitting TRBD1. The germline V gene has CDR1 DFQATT and CDR2 SNEGSKA (reference sequence). CDR3 length: 15 amino acids. Losses at the gene ends were 0 bases for V and 1 base for J; bases not matched to a gene: 5.

This clonotype was observed many times. The CDR3 DNA follows: TGTGCCAGCACTCCCGTGGGGGGACGGGGTGAGCAGTTCTTC. Its protein is CASTPVGGRGEQFF. The gene calls are TRBV12-3 or TRBV12-4 and TRBJ2-1; D might be TRBD2 (6 bases). V lost 7 bases to trimming and J lost 9 bases, with 19 bases between them. This CDR3 contains 14 residues.